This TCR beta chain is from a study of tumor-infiltrating lymphocytes in primary liver carcinoma. Looking at the study overall: There were tumors of stage T1-T3 N0M0, each 4.2 to 10 cm across. Study observations and caveats: A significantly higher top-250-clone fraction was recorded for tumors than for blood (p = 0.039).

Scientists recovered RNA and DNA together from roughly 20-30 mg of unsorted bulk tissue. Constant-region priming of 500 ng total RNA yielded TCR beta cDNA. Construction of TCR beta libraries relied on three successive nested multiplex PCR rounds employing slightly modified ARM-PCR. TCRdb used MiXCR to reprocess the multiplex PCR reads, holding one entry per CDR3 protein. The table lists 85,000 to 100,000 distinct CDR3 sequences, about 70% of them singletons. A word on this clonotype: What it recognizes is unknown. A much larger clone differs by one base, so this may be a read error.

Sequencing used tumor-adjacent normal liver tissue. The source of this sequence is a man between 40 and 49 years old with primary liver carcinoma and hepatitis B virus infection.

CDR3 region: CAISDLPPGQGFGEQYF. The CDR3, as DNA: TGTGCCATCAGTGACCTTCCCCCGGGACAGGGGTTCGGCGAGCAGTACTTC. The rearrangement links TRBV10-3 to TRBJ2-7; 10 bases are a match to TRBD1. V was clipped by 3 bases and J by 6 bases; unmatched bases: 14. Germline values: CDR1 ENHRY, CDR2 SYGVKD. The CDR3 contains 17 residues.